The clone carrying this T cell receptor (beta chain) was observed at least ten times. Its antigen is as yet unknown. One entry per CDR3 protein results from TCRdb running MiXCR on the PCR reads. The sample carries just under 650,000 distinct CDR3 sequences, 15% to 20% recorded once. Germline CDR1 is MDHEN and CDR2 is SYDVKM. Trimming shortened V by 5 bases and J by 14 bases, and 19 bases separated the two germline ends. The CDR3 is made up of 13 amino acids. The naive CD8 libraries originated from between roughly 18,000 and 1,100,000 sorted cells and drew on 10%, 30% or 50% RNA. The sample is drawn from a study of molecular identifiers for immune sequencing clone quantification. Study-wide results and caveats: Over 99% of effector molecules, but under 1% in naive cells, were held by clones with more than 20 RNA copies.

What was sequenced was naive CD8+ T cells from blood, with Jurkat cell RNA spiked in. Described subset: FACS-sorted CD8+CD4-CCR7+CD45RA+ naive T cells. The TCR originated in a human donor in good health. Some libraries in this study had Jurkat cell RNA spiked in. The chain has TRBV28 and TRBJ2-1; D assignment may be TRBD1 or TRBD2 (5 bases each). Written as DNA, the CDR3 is TGTGCCAGCAGTACCGGGACGTTTCCCGCGGAGTTCTTC. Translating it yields CASSTGTFPAEFF. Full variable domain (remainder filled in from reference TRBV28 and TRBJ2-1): DVKVTQSSRYLVKRTGEKVFLECVQDMDHENMFWYRQDPGLGLRLIYFSYDVKMKEKGDIPEGYSVSREKKERFSLILESASTNQTSMYLCASSTGTFPAEFFGPGTRLTVL.